This TCR beta chain came from a study of shared clonotypes between healthy human individuals. The count of this clone is one. Data came from immunoSEQ multiplex PCR; TCRdb stores just in-frame clones and leaves some out. In the table there are roughly 2.2 million clones, around 93% of which are singletons. Germline CDR1 SGHRS, CDR2 YFSETQ. V lost 4 bases and J 2 bases, leaving 4 bases between the germline ends. This CDR3 is 11 amino acids long. The chain has TRBV5-1 and TRBJ2-7; D is undetermined. The TCR originated in a man between 18 and 29 years old in good health. Some clones in this sample may be carry-over from other donors' samples. The sequenced sample consisted of naive CD4+ T cells from PBMCs. Subset reported: CD45RA+ positively selected. The CDR3 sequence is CASSPPYEQYF. The CDR3 DNA follows: TGCGCCAGCAGCCCACCCTACGAGCAGTACTTC. Full variable domain (outside the CDR3, taken from reference TRBV5-1 and TRBJ2-7): KAGVTQTPRYLIKTRGQQVTLSCSPISGHRSVSWYQQTPGQGLQFLFEYFSETQRNKGNFPGRFSGRQFSNSRSEMNVSTLELGDSALYLCASSPPYEQYFGPGTRLTVT.